These 3 T cell receptor beta chains share one sample of origin, sequenced in a study of shared clonotypes between healthy human individuals. Sequencing was performed with immunoSEQ multiplex PCR; in TCRdb, only in-frame clones are kept and a portion is missing. The repertoire includes around 2,000,000 clones, roughly 95% of them detected once, and more than 0.95% sits in the top ten. Naive CD8 cells lacked CD45RO and underwent positive selection for CCR7, leaving out terminally differentiated effector memory CD45RA+ cells. The sample was naive CD8+ T cells sorted from blood. The receptors were gathered from a man younger than 35 in good health.

The V gene is TRBV27, the J gene TRBJ2-7, with 9 nucleotides matching TRBD2. Unmatched junction bases numbered 5, after V lost 3 bases and J lost 5 bases. The CDR3 has 14 residues. Germline V CDR1 and CDR2: MNHEY, SMNVEV (reference sequence). DNA of the CDR3: TGTGCCAGCAGTTTCGGTAGCGGGAGAAACGAGCAGTACTTC. It yields the protein CASSFGSGRNEQYF.

V and J are TRBV27 and TRBJ1-1, with D perhaps matching TRBD1 (5 bases). The CDR3 extends over 15 amino acids. The V end lost 1 base, the J end lost 1 base, and 10 bases lay between the germline ends. Germline values: CDR1 MNHEY, CDR2 SMNVEV (reference sequence). For the CDR3, the DNA is TGTGCCAGCAGTTTATGGGGGGGGAGGAACACTGAAGCTTTCTTT. Its translation: CASSLWGGRNTEAFF.

The V and J genes are TRBV2 and TRBJ2-5; D gene uncertain. The germline V gene has CDR1 SNHLY and CDR2 FYNNEI. There are 12 residues in the CDR3. V lost 9 bases to trimming and J lost 3 bases, with 11 bases between them. The CDR3 sequence: CASLGGEETQYF. The CDR3, as DNA: TGTGCCAGTCTAGGTGGGGAAGAGACCCAGTACTTC.